A single sample is the source of the 32 T cell receptor beta chains below, sequenced in a study of CD8+CD57+ T cells in acquired aplastic anemia. Genomic DNA, serving as template, underwent TCR beta VDJ and CDR3 profiling. Using its own MiXCR run on the reads, TCRdb lists one record per CDR3 protein. The data show 100,000 to 150,000 distinct CDR3 sequences, about 50% seen once. The sequenced patients had an expansion of CD8+CD57+ cells seen by flow cytometry. Sequences were obtained from sorted CD4+, CD8+, or CD8+CD57+ T cells (not recorded which) from PBMCs. All receptors come from a human donor with aplastic anemia.

This clonotype has a count of ten or more. V gene TRBV9 combines with J gene TRBJ1-2, with D unclear. Germline V gives CDR1 SGDLS, CDR2 YYNGEE. With 0 bases removed from V and 2 bases from J, the gap between germline ends came to 5 bases. The CDR3 contains 13 residues. The chain's CDR3 is CASSVGPNYGYTF. The CDR3 DNA reads as TGTGCCAGCAGCGTAGGACCAAACTATGGCTACACCTTC.

For the CDR3, the DNA is TGTGCCAGCAGTGGACTAGCGGGGACCAGCTCCTACGAGCAGTACTTC. Translated: CASSGLAGTSSYEQYF. The chain carries TRBV6-1 and TRBJ2-7; 11 bases are a match to TRBD2. The V gene's germline CDR1 is MNHNS and CDR2 SASEGT. CDR3 length: 16 residues. V shed 4 bases, J shed 0 bases, and the junction held 5 bases outside the gene matches.

This clonotype came up once. The chain combines TRBV7-2 with TRBJ1-6, with unresolved D. V was shortened by 3 bases and J by 14 bases, with 5 bases between the two germline ends. The germline gives CDR1 SGHTA, CDR2 FQGNSA. The CDR3 loop spans 10 amino acids. In DNA form, the CDR3 reads TGTGCCAGCAGCTTTGGGACCCTCCACTTT. Translation: CASSFGTLHF.

The CDR3 nucleotides read TGTGCCAATCGACACCTCGGGACGACGGGCGATGAGCAGTTCTTC. Amino acids: CANRHLGTTGDEQFF. The V call is TRBV2, the J call TRBJ2-1; D is perhaps TRBD1 or TRBD2 (5 bases each). The ends were cut back, 10 bases at V and 8 bases at J, with 24 bases in the middle. From germline, CDR1 is SNHLY and CDR2 FYNNEI. CDR3 length equals 15 residues.

This clonotype came up a few times. The chain carries TRBV12-3 or TRBV12-4 and TRBJ1-6; weak D call: TRBD1 (6 bases). Trimming took 4 bases from V and 0 from J, leaving 19 bases between them. CDR3 size: 19 residues. The CDR3 nucleotides read TGTGCCAGCAGTTCGGGAGACAGGACCTTGAGCTCCTATAATTCACCCCTCCACTTT. It codes for CASSSGDRTLSSYNSPLHF.

This clonotype was seen repeatedly, ten times or more. The V gene is TRBV4-3, the J gene TRBJ1-1, with D perhaps matching TRBD1 (5 bases). In germline, CDR1 is LGHNA, CDR2 YSLEER. The CDR3 runs to 15 residues. V was clipped by 4 bases and J by 0 bases, with 12 bases between them. The CDR3 nucleotides are TGCGCCAGCAGCCTACCGGGACGGATGAACACTGAAGCTTTCTTT. The encoded protein is CASSLPGRMNTEAFF.

J is TRBJ2-1 and V is TRBV24-1, with D maybe TRBD2 (6 bases). The CDR3 is 15 residues long. Germline V gene lookup returns CDR1 KGHDR and CDR2 SFDVKD. The V end was cut by 0 bases, the J end by 4 bases, with 9 bases between. The CDR3 bases are TGTGCCACCAGTGATTTGGCTAGCGCGTACAATGAGCAGTTCTTC. Translating gives CATSDLASAYNEQFF.

The chain has TRBV24-1 and TRBJ2-5, with D uncertain. Trimming removed 9 bases at V and 0 bases at J, with 10 bases between. The CDR3 runs 13 residues. Germline-derived CDR1 and CDR2 are KGHDR and SFDVKD. The CDR3 DNA is TGTGCCACCCTCGAACCGAACCAAGAGACCCAGTACTTC. As protein: CATLEPNQETQYF.

This clonotype was detected ten times or more. The V and J genes are TRBV9 and TRBJ1-2; maybe TRBD1 (6 bases). The CDR3 covers 14 residues. V was clipped by 4 bases and J by 2 bases, with 12 bases between them. In germline, CDR1 is SGDLS, CDR2 YYNGEE. The CDR3 sequence is CASSPRGPNYGYTF. In DNA form, the CDR3 reads TGTGCCAGCAGCCCCAGGGGACCCAACTATGGCTACACCTTC.

This clonotype was observed a handful of times. J is TRBJ1-6 and V is TRBV2; D is unresolved. Germline V gene lookup returns CDR1 SNHLY and CDR2 FYNNEI. The CDR3 consists of 14 residues. Trimming stripped 5 bases from V and 3 bases from J, with 8 bases between. As DNA, the CDR3 is TGTGCCAGCAGTTCGGCCTTCTATAATTCACCCCTCCACTTT. Translation gives CASSSAFYNSPLHF.

This clonotype occurred many times. The chain is built from TRBV29-1 and TRBJ2-1, with 9 bases matching TRBD2. Germline trimming cut 3 bases from V and 7 bases from J; bases unmatched to any gene: 13. The CDR3 sequence is 16 residues long. Germline CDR1 reads SQVTM; CDR2 reads ANQGSEA. CDR3 in DNA: TGCAGCGTTGATCCTTCGCGCGGGAGGGCGAGTAATGAGCAGTTCTTC. It yields the protein CSVDPSRGRASNEQFF.

This clonotype has a count of ten or more. This rearrangement joins TRBV5-5 to TRBJ1-5; D is undetermined. Trimming stripped 3 bases from V and 6 bases from J, with 22 bases between. Germline V CDR1 and CDR2: SGHKS, YYEKEE (reference sequence). The CDR3 loop spans 17 amino acids. The CDR3 nucleotides are TGTGCCAGCAGCTGGTCCTGGAGGCCAACACCCTCTCAGCCCCAGCATTTT. It is translated as CASSWSWRPTPSQPQHF.

This chain uses TRBV6-5 with TRBJ1-6; D is unclear. Trimming left V 0 bases short and J 7 bases short, with 10 bases between. Germline V gives CDR1 MNHEY, CDR2 SVGAGI. The CDR3 has 15 residues. The CDR3: CASSYSPAENSPLHF. As DNA, the CDR3 is TGTGCCAGCAGTTACTCCCCGGCTGAAAATTCACCCCTCCACTTT.

The chain combines TRBV7-8 with TRBJ2-7; 9 bases align to TRBD1. With V trimmed by 7 bases and J by 2 bases, 6 bases remained unmatched. The germline CDR1 and CDR2 sequences are SGHVS and FQNEAQ. This CDR3 contains 14 residues. The CDR3 coding sequence is TGTGCCAGCACTTTGGACAGGGGACCCTACGAGCAGTACTTC. It codes for CASTLDRGPYEQYF.

The gene calls are TRBV10-3 and TRBJ2-2; D unclear. This CDR3 region has 12 residues. Per germline, CDR1 ENHRY and CDR2 SYGVKD. Trimming took off 0 bases at V and 7 bases at J, with 3 bases between the two ends. The CDR3 spells CAISESGGELFF. Written as DNA, the CDR3 is TGTGCCATCAGTGAGTCCGGCGGGGAGCTGTTTTTT.

The chain has TRBV11-1 and TRBJ1-5; tentatively, D is TRBD1 (5 bases). This CDR3 is 16 amino acids long. V shed 2 bases and J shed 2 bases, with 13 bases lying between them. Germline lookup yields CDR1 SGHAT and CDR2 FQDESV (reference sequence). The CDR3 DNA follows: TGTGCCAGCAGCTTAAGCTCAGGGTCTGGCAATCAGCCCCAGCATTTT. Its protein is CASSLSSGSGNQPQHF.

This clonotype occurred many times. This chain uses TRBV4-1 with TRBJ2-3; D is uncertain. This CDR3 region has 12 residues. The V end lost 2 bases, the J end lost 6 bases, and 6 bases lay between the germline ends. CDR1 and CDR2 (germline): MGHRA, YSYEKL. CDR3 in amino acids: CASSQSADTQYF. For the CDR3, the DNA is TGCGCCAGCAGCCAATCGGCGGATACGCAGTATTTT.

The chain couples TRBV20-1 to TRBJ1-1; tentative D call: TRBD1 (5 bases). Germline loops: CDR1 DFQATT, CDR2 SNEGSKA (reference sequence). V gave up 0 bases and J gave up 0 bases, with 14 bases separating them. The CDR3 is 16 residues long. The CDR3 coding sequence is TGCAGTGCTAGAGATACGAGGACAACCATGAACACTGAAGCTTTCTTT. Its protein product is CSARDTRTTMNTEAFF.

This clonotype was detected only a few times. The chain combines TRBV7-8 with TRBJ2-2; D is unclear. The CDR3 has 11 amino acids. The germline V gene encodes CDR1 SGHVS and CDR2 FQNEAQ. V was shortened by 1 base and J by 7 bases, with 1 base between the two germline ends. CDR3 amino acids: CASSLVGELFF. The DNA of the CDR3 is TGTGCCAGCAGCTTAGTCGGGGAGCTGTTTTTT.

The gene calls are TRBV2 and TRBJ1-6, with a possible D match to TRBD1 (6 bases). This CDR3 spans 15 amino acids. From germline, CDR1 is SNHLY and CDR2 FYNNEI. The V end lost 6 bases, the J end lost 7 bases, and 16 bases lay between the germline ends. The CDR3 nucleotides are TGTGCCAGCAGAGCACAACAGGGATGGAATTCACCCCTCCACTTT. Its protein is CASRAQQGWNSPLHF.

The V and J genes are TRBV10-3 and TRBJ2-7, with TRBD2 matching over 13 bases. The ends lost 8 bases at V and 2 bases at J; junction bases unmatched: 3. Germline V gene lookup returns CDR1 ENHRY and CDR2 SYGVKD. The CDR3 extends over 14 amino acids. DNA of the CDR3: TGTGCCATCCAGGGGACTAGCGGGGCCTACGAGCAGTACTTC. Its protein is CAIQGTSGAYEQYF.

The genes are TRBV29-1 and TRBJ2-3, with D unresolved. Germline V gene lookup returns CDR1 SQVTM and CDR2 ANQGSEA. This CDR3 has 12 amino acids. V lost 4 bases and J 2 bases, leaving 7 bases between the germline ends. DNA for the CDR3: TGCAGCGTTGTCTATCCCACAGATACGCAGTATTTT. Translating gives CSVVYPTDTQYF.

This clonotype showed up just a few times. V is TRBV20-1 and J is TRBJ1-1; D remains ambiguous. Germline CDR1 DFQATT, CDR2 SNEGSKA (reference sequence). Trimming shortened V by 5 bases and J by 4 bases, and 8 bases separated the two germline ends. The CDR3 runs 11 residues. The CDR3 DNA follows: TGCAGTGCTTCAGCAACCACTGAAGCTTTCTTT. The encoded protein is CSASATTEAFF.

This clonotype qualifies as medium-sized. CDR3 loop: CATSWTAIYEQYF. In DNA, the CDR3 is TGTGCCACCAGTTGGACAGCGATCTACGAGCAGTACTTC. V and J are TRBV24-1 and TRBJ2-7; D perhaps matches TRBD1 (6 bases). Germline loops: CDR1 KGHDR, CDR2 SFDVKD. Trimming left V 6 bases short and J 3 bases short, with 11 bases between. The CDR3 sequence is 13 residues long.

This clonotype was recorded many times. The chain employs TRBV10-3 and TRBJ2-5; 7 bases agree with TRBD1. The CDR3 runs to 12 residues. CDR1 ENHRY and CDR2 SYGVKD come from the germline V gene. After removal of 5 bases from V and 5 bases from J, the junction contained 2 bases not matched to a gene. The CDR3 is CAISQGDETQYF. The CDR3 DNA is TGTGCCATCAGTCAGGGGGATGAGACCCAGTACTTC.

The J gene is TRBJ1-6, the V gene TRBV20-1, with TRBD1 matching over 10 bases. With V trimmed by 2 bases and J by 7 bases, 5 bases remained unmatched. The germline V gene has CDR1 DFQATT and CDR2 SNEGSKA (reference sequence). This CDR3 contains 15 residues. The CDR3 sequence: CSARLTGQGNSPLHF. CDR3 nucleotides: TGCAGTGCTAGATTAACGGGACAGGGGAATTCACCCCTCCACTTT.

CDR3 in DNA: TGTGCCAGCAGTGATCACAGGGGGCAGCTGTTTTTT. The encoded protein is CASSDHRGQLFF. The rearrangement links TRBV2 to TRBJ2-2, with 9 nucleotides matching TRBD1. Germline values: CDR1 SNHLY, CDR2 FYNNEI. V gave up 3 bases and J gave up 12 bases; unmatched junction bases: 2. This CDR3 region has 12 residues.

This clonotype was seen ten or more times. The V call is TRBV19, the J call TRBJ2-7, with a weak D call TRBD1 (6 bases). This CDR3 has 12 amino acids. Deletions cut 5 bases from V and 3 bases from J, with 8 bases between. Per germline, CDR1 LNHDA and CDR2 SQIVND (reference sequence). The CDR3 DNA follows: TGTGCCAGTAGTGCGACAGGCTACGAGCAGTACTTC. It codes for CASSATGYEQYF.

This clonotype was recorded many times. The chain couples TRBV10-3 to TRBJ1-3, with D unclear. Per the germline V gene, CDR1 is ENHRY and CDR2 is SYGVKD. V was pared by 0 bases and J by 0 bases, with 9 bases between. The CDR3 extends over 16 amino acids. CDR3 DNA sequence: TGTGCCATCAGTGAGTCGATGCGTTCCTCTGGAAACACCATATATTTT. Translation gives CAISESMRSSGNTIYF.

This chain uses TRBV2 with TRBJ2-1, with a weak D call TRBD2 (5 bases). This CDR3 region has 14 residues. Per germline, CDR1 SNHLY and CDR2 FYNNEI. V shed 4 bases and J shed 4 bases, with 11 bases lying between them. CDR3 DNA: TGTGCCAGCAGTGTTTCGGGATTATACAATGAGCAGTTCTTC. Protein sequence: CASSVSGLYNEQFF.

To note about this clonotype: One junction end does not reproduce the germline sequence, and a read error may be involved. The chain joins TRBV7-3 to TRBJ2-1; D is possibly TRBD2 (6 bases). The germline V gene has CDR1 SGHTA and CDR2 FQGTGA. There are 17 residues in the CDR3. The CDR3 DNA follows: TGTGCCAGCAGCTTAACAGGGCATAGCGGCCCCTTGAATGAGCAGCTCTTC. Encoded protein: CASSLTGHSGPLNEQLF. Full variable domain (remainder filled in from reference TRBV7-3 and TRBJ2-1): GAGVSQTPSNKVTEKGKYVELRCDPISGHTALYWYRQSLGQGPEFLIYFQGTGAADDSGLPNDRFFAVRPEGSVSTLKIQRTERGDSAVYLCASSLTGHSGPLNEQLFGPGTRLTVL.

With regard to this clonotype: The junction differs from germline at one of its ends, possibly a read error. This sequence joins TRBV6-5 and TRBJ2-2, with 11 bases that match TRBD2. The CDR3 contains 16 residues. The germline CDR1 and CDR2 sequences are MNHEY and SVGAGI. CDR3 loop: CAGSYDRLAGMGELFF. In nucleotides, the CDR3 is TGTGCCGGCAGCTACGACCGACTAGCGGGAATGGGGGAGCTGTTTTTT.